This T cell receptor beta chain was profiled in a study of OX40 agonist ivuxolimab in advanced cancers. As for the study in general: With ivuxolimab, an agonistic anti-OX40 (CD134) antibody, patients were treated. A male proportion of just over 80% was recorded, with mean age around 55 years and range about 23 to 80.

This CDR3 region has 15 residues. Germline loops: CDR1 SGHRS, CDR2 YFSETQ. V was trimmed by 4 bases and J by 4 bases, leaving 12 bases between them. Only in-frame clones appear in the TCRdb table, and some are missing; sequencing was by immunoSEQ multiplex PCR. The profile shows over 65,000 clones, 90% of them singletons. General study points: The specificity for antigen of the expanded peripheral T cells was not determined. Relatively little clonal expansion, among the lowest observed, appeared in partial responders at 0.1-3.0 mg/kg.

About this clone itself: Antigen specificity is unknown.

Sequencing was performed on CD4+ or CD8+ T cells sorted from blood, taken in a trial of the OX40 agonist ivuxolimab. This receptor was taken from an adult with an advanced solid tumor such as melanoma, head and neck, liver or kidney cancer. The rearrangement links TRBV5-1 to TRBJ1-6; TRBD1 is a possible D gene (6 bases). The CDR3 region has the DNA TGCGCCAGCAGCGTGACAGGTGTGTATAATTCACCCCTCCACTTT. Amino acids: CASSVTGVYNSPLHF.